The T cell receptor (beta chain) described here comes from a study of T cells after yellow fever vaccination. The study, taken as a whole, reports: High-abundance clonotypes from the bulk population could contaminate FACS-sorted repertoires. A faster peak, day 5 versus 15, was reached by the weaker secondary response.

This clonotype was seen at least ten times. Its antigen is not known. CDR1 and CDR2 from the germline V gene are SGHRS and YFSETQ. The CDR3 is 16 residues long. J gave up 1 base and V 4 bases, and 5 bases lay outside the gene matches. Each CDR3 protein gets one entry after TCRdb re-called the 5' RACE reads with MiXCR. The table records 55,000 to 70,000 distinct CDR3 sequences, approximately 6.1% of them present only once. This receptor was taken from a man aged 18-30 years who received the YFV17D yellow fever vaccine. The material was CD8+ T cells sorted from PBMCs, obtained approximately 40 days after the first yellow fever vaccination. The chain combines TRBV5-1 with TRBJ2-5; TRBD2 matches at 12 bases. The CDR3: CASSQGLAGSQETQYF. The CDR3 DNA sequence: TGCGCCAGCAGCCAAGGACTAGCGGGGAGCCAAGAGACCCAGTACTTC.